The T cell receptor beta chain under discussion was sequenced for a study of a mutant IDH1 vaccine in newly diagnosed glioma. The CDR3 loop spans 15 amino acids. Trimming took off 0 bases at V and 4 bases at J, with 11 bases between the two ends. Germline V gene data show CDR1 as SGDLS and CDR2 as YYNGEE. As concerns this clone: The antigen is not known.

The time point here: week 23, last vaccination. In every dose of vaccine, 300 ug of mutant IDH1 20-mer peptide was given alongside topical imiquimod. The assay was immunoSEQ multiplex PCR, and TCRdb's table has in-frame clones only and misses some. Of 60,000 to 85,000 clones in the sample, around 85% were seen once. The TCR comes from a woman in her forties or fifties with glioma. This specimen was PBMCs, taken from a glioma patient whose treatment included an IDH1 peptide vaccine. V usage is TRBV9 and J usage is TRBJ1-3; D ambiguous. CDR3 protein: CASSVAALQGNTIYF. The CDR3 DNA is TGTGCCAGCAGCGTAGCGGCCCTTCAGGGAAACACCATATATTTT.